Below are 9 T cell receptor beta chains sequenced from a single sample in a study of identical twins. One entry per CDR3 protein results from TCRdb running MiXCR on the 5' RACE reads. The profile shows approximately 600,000 distinct CDR3 sequences, approximately 9.6% of them singletons. The same sample was also used in a study of yellow fever vaccine responses in identical twins.

The sample was PBMCs. These TCRs come from a woman between 18 and 29 years old in good health.

This clonotype was found many times. V is TRBV20-1 and J is TRBJ2-5; maybe TRBD2 (5 bases). Germline-derived CDR1 and CDR2 are DFQATT and SNEGSKA (reference sequence). Trimming took off 0 bases at V and 3 bases at J, with 11 bases between the two ends. This CDR3 spans 14 amino acids. This CDR3 reads CSARDPSLKETQYF. DNA for the CDR3: TGCAGTGCTAGAGATCCTAGCCTGAAAGAGACCCAGTACTTC.

This chain links TRBV5-6 with TRBJ1-1; tentative D call: TRBD1 (6 bases). Trimming removed 2 bases from V and 5 bases from J, with 13 bases in between. The CDR3 totals 14 residues. The germline V gene has CDR1 SGHDT and CDR2 YYEEEE. The CDR3 here is CASSFRGRGTEAFF. DNA for the CDR3: TGTGCCAGCAGCTTCAGGGGAAGGGGTACTGAAGCTTTCTTT.

With regard to this clonotype: One end of the junction is discordant with germline, which a read error may explain. The chain combines TRBV3-1 with TRBJ2-1; D is possibly TRBD2 (6 bases). Germline CDR1 reads LGHDT; CDR2 reads YNNKEL (reference sequence). The CDR3 sequence is 17 residues long. The CDR3 nucleotides read TGTGCCAGCACCCAAGAACATCATCCGGGAGCCAGGGATGAGCAGTTCTTC. It codes for CASTQEHHPGARDEQFF.

This clonotype was counted ten times or more. The CDR3 DNA is TGTGCCAGCAGTTTTAGGGGTACGCGCTACACCTTC. Encoded protein: CASSFRGTRYTF. The V and J genes are TRBV28 and TRBJ1-2; TRBD1 is a possible D gene (5 bases). This CDR3 comprises 12 residues. The germline V and J ends were trimmed by 3 bases and 9 bases, with 11 bases remaining between them. CDR1 is MDHEN, CDR2 SYDVKM, per germline.

This clonotype was detected a few times. The chain combines TRBV14 with TRBJ2-5; D gene uncertain. The CDR3 spans 15 residues. Germline V gene lookup returns CDR1 SGHDN and CDR2 FVKESK. Trimming left V 4 bases short and J 3 bases short, with 15 bases between. The DNA of the CDR3 is TGTGCCAGCAGCCCCCTGAGGACGGCTAAAGAGACCCAGTACTTC. Translated, it gives CASSPLRTAKETQYF.

This clonotype was detected ten times or more. The rearrangement links TRBV24-1 to TRBJ2-3, with D perhaps matching TRBD1 or TRBD2 (5 bases each). The V gene's germline CDR1 is KGHDR and CDR2 SFDVKD. V dropped 8 bases and J dropped 1 base, with 12 bases sitting between them. This CDR3 has 14 residues. This chain's CDR3 is CATMQGRGTDTQYF. For the CDR3, the DNA is TGTGCCACCATGCAGGGACGGGGCACAGATACGCAGTATTTT.

About this clonotype: Since the CDR3 does not end with the conserved phenylalanine or tryptophan, this likely comes from a read error. V usage is TRBV18 and J usage is TRBJ2-1; 9 positions agree with TRBD2. The CDR3 has 18 residues. With 3 bases clipped from V and 4 bases from J, the junction kept 13 bases outside the gene matches. The germline CDR1 and CDR2 sequences are KGHSH and LQKENI. CDR3 in DNA: TGTGCCAGCTCACCGGGCCGGGTGCGACTAGCGGAGTACAATGAGCAGTTCTTA. Protein product: CASSPGRVRLAEYNEQFL.

This chain joins TRBV6-2 or TRBV6-3 and TRBJ2-5; 7 bases agree with TRBD2. The CDR3 has 15 residues. J was trimmed by 6 bases and V by 6 bases; bases with no gene match: 13. The germline V gene encodes CDR1 MNHEY and CDR2 SVGEGT. The CDR3 DNA is TGTGCCAGCAGCACGATAGGACTAGAATGGAAGACCCAGTACTTC. It translates to CASSTIGLEWKTQYF.

This clonotype was seen repeatedly, ten times or more. The chain employs TRBV6-2 or TRBV6-3 and TRBJ2-5; TRBD2 matches 13 bases. The CDR3 sequence is 15 residues long. Trimming at V came to 6 bases and at J to 1 base, leaving 2 bases not matched to a gene. Germline CDR1 reads MNHEY; CDR2 reads SVGEGT. The CDR3 spells CASRGLAGSQETQYF. CDR3 sequence (DNA): TGTGCCAGCAGGGGACTAGCGGGATCCCAAGAGACCCAGTACTTC.